The 25 T cell receptor beta chains reported below all come from one sample, sequenced in a study of blood T cells in healthy people across ages. Alongside a J-beta primer mix, a sample-barcoded 5' primer served in a second PCR lasting about 7 to 12 cycles. TCRdb recomputed calls from the 5' RACE reads with MiXCR, one row per CDR3 protein. This sample has 790,000 or so distinct CDR3 sequences, with around 50% found just once. Sequences were obtained from blood. These receptors were collected from a man in his forties in good health.

The J gene is TRBJ2-1, the V gene TRBV28, with 7 bases that match TRBD2. J was trimmed by 7 bases and V by 10 bases; bases with no gene match: 13. The CDR3 is 14 residues long. Germline V gene data show CDR1 as MDHEN and CDR2 as SYDVKM. For the CDR3, the DNA is TGTGCCACTTTGACTCCGCGGGGGTTAAATGAGCAGTTCTTC. It specifies CATLTPRGLNEQFF.

The sample holds a few counts of this clonotype. This chain connects TRBV20-1 to TRBJ2-1; D uncertain. The CDR3 is made up of 12 amino acids. Germline assignment: CDR1 DFQATT and CDR2 SNEGSKA (reference sequence). The V and J ends lost 2 bases and 10 bases respectively, with 12 bases between them. CDR3 sequence: CSARPPQREQFF. CDR3 DNA: TGCAGTGCTAGACCCCCCCAAAGGGAGCAGTTCTTC.

The rearrangement uses TRBV20-1 and TRBJ2-1, with TRBD2 identical over 10 bases. Per the germline V gene, CDR1 is DFQATT and CDR2 is SNEGSKA (reference sequence). J was trimmed by 9 bases and V by 1 base; bases with no gene match: 6. The CDR3 runs to 14 residues. In DNA form, the CDR3 reads TGCAGTGCTAGAGGGGGGACTAGCGACTCTGAGCAGTTCTTC. Its translation is CSARGGTSDSEQFF.

This chain links TRBV27 with TRBJ2-4; 9 bases align to TRBD2. The J call is in doubt because the DNA end fits TRBJ2-7 better. The CDR3 is 13 residues long. CDR1 is MNHEY and CDR2 is SMNVEV in the germline V gene (reference sequence). The CDR3 DNA reads TGTGCCAGCAGGGCGAGCGGGAGGTACGAGCAGTACTTC. It translates to CASRASGRYEQYF.

This rearrangement joins TRBV9 to TRBJ2-3; D unresolved. V shed 0 bases and J shed 5 bases, with 7 bases lying between them. Per the germline V gene, CDR1 is SGDLS and CDR2 is YYNGEE. The CDR3 runs to 13 residues. DNA of the CDR3: TGTGCCAGCAGCGTAGGAGTCGGAGATACGCAGTATTTT. Protein product: CASSVGVGDTQYF.

About this clonotype itself: The germline gene is not matched at one end of the junction; a read error may be the cause. This chain connects TRBV9 to TRBJ2-2, with 10 bases matching TRBD2. CDR3 length: 18 amino acids. Germline CDR1 reads SGDLS; CDR2 reads YYNGEE. The CDR3 protein is CASSYYSSSGRGTGGLFF. CDR3 DNA sequence: TGTGCCAGCAGCTACTACTCATCGAGCGGGAGGGGCACCGGGGGGCTGTTTTTT.

In its sample, this clonotype was seen a few times. The chain uses TRBV24-1 and TRBJ1-1, with no clear D. This CDR3 is built from 13 residues. Germline-derived CDR1 and CDR2 are KGHDR and SFDVKD. Trimming shortened V by 10 bases and J by 4 bases, and 15 bases separated the two germline ends. The CDR3 here is CATSRGFGTEAFF. CDR3 coding DNA: TGTGCCACTTCCCGAGGATTTGGCACTGAAGCTTTCTTT.

This clonotype was counted between two and nine times. The V gene is TRBV7-9, the J gene TRBJ2-1; D gene unclear. The CDR3 length is 17 residues. The V gene lost 1 base and the J gene lost 4 bases, with 17 bases spanning the gap. Per germline, CDR1 SEHNR and CDR2 FQNEAQ (reference sequence). The CDR3 reads CASSLVGRPETYNEQFF. As DNA, the CDR3 is TGTGCCAGCAGCTTAGTGGGCAGGCCAGAAACTTACAATGAGCAGTTCTTC. Together with reference TRBV7-9 and TRBJ2-1, the CDR3 gives the full variable domain: DTGVSQNPRHKITKRGQNVTFRCDPISEHNRLYWYRQTLGQGPEFLTYFQNEAQLEKSRLLSDRFSAERPKGSFSTLEIQRTEQGDSAMYLCASSLVGRPETYNEQFFGPGTRLTVL.

This clonotype was seen a few times. V gene TRBV12-3 or TRBV12-4 combines with J gene TRBJ1-6; D is unclear. The V and J ends lost 2 bases and 7 bases respectively, with 9 bases between them. There are 14 residues in the CDR3. CDR3 nucleotide sequence: TGTGCCAGCAGTTTATTGTCACGGAATTCACCCCTCCACTTT. Translating it yields CASSLLSRNSPLHF.

The rearrangement links TRBV7-9 to TRBJ2-1; 8 positions agree with TRBD1. Trimming removed 0 bases from V and 0 bases from J; junction bases left unmatched: 4. The CDR3 is made up of 17 amino acids. Germline V gene sequence: CDR1 SEHNR, CDR2 FQNEAQ (reference sequence). The CDR3 spells CASSLAMGTGSYNEQFF. The CDR3, as DNA: TGTGCCAGCAGCTTAGCGATGGGGACAGGCTCCTACAATGAGCAGTTCTTC.

This clonotype appeared a single time. This chain links TRBV7-3 with TRBJ2-1; D possibly corresponds to TRBD2 (5 bases). V lost 7 bases and J 10 bases, leaving 14 bases between the germline ends. Germline loops: CDR1 SGHTA, CDR2 FQGTGA. This CDR3 contains 12 residues. The CDR3 reads CASTGGQGEQFF. CDR3 nucleotide sequence: TGTGCCAGCACTGGCGGGCAAGGGGAGCAGTTCTTC.

This clonotype was picked up a small number of times. V is TRBV20-1 and J is TRBJ2-7; a possible D gene is TRBD2 (6 bases). The CDR3 has 11 residues. Trimming removed 6 bases at V and 1 base at J, with 7 bases between. Germline V gene sequence: CDR1 DFQATT, CDR2 SNEGSKA (reference sequence). As DNA, the CDR3 is TGCAGTGCGGAGGGTTCCTACGAGCAGTACTTC. Residues: CSAEGSYEQYF.

The chain couples TRBV4-2 to TRBJ1-5; TRBD1 is a possible D gene (5 bases). Deletions cut 4 bases from V and 5 bases from J, with 9 bases between. CDR1 and CDR2 (germline): LGHNA, YNFKEQ. The CDR3 consists of 13 residues. The CDR3 sequence is CASSPTVDQPQHF. CDR3 bases: TGTGCCAGCAGCCCGACAGTAGATCAGCCCCAGCATTTT.

J is TRBJ1-2 and V is TRBV6-1; tentative D call: TRBD1 (5 bases). The CDR3 sequence is 15 residues long. Trimming took 0 bases from V and 6 from J, leaving 14 bases between them. CDR1 MNHNS and CDR2 SASEGT come from the germline V gene. CDR3 coding DNA: TGTGCCAGCAGTGAAGCGGCTAGCAGGGCGGATGGCTACACCTTC. Encoded protein: CASSEAASRADGYTF.

The sample holds a few counts of this clonotype. The V gene is TRBV25-1, the J gene TRBJ1-2, with unresolved D. CDR1 and CDR2 (germline): MGHDK, SYGVNS. There are 12 residues in the CDR3. V shed 3 bases and J shed 8 bases, with 10 bases lying between them. The CDR3 loop reads CASSDLDKGYTF. As DNA, the CDR3 is TGTGCCAGCAGTGATTTAGACAAGGGCTACACCTTC.

The chain is built from TRBV12-3 or TRBV12-4 and TRBJ2-7; 14 bases fit TRBD2. CDR3 length equals 16 residues. V was clipped by 5 bases and J by 7 bases; unmatched bases: 10. This CDR3 is CASSPSTSGGADEQYF. CDR3 bases: TGTGCCAGCAGTCCTTCGACTAGCGGGGGGGCAGATGAGCAGTACTTC.

The genes are TRBV20-1 and TRBJ2-2; TRBD1 aligns across 10 bases. Trimming cost V 5 bases and J 0 bases; bases outside gene matches: 15. Germline-derived CDR1 and CDR2 are DFQATT and SNEGSKA (reference sequence). The CDR3 covers 19 residues. The DNA of the CDR3 is TGCAGTGCTCCCCCCCGGGGACAGGGGATTCGGGCGAACACCGGGGAGCTGTTTTTT. Encoded protein: CSAPPRGQGIRANTGELFF.

This chain joins TRBV5-1 and TRBJ1-1; possibly TRBD1 for D (5 bases). This CDR3 comprises 15 residues. Trimming stripped 1 base from V and 5 bases from J, with 15 bases between. CDR1 and CDR2 (germline): SGHRS, YFSETQ. The CDR3 bases are TGCGCCAGCAGCTTGAGTCCAGGGATGGATACTGAAGCTTTCTTT. Amino acids: CASSLSPGMDTEAFF.

This clonotype was picked up many times. This chain connects TRBV4-2 to TRBJ2-5; D remains unclear. CDR1 LGHNA and CDR2 YNFKEQ come from the germline V gene. V dropped 6 bases and J dropped 1 base, with 12 bases sitting between them. The CDR3 loop spans 14 amino acids. CDR3 bases: TGTGCCAGCAGTCAAACTCCCGTCCAAGAGACCCAGTACTTC. Protein product: CASSQTPVQETQYF.

This chain connects TRBV29-1 to TRBJ2-1, with 7 bases lining up with TRBD1. Germline trimming cut 3 bases from V and 6 bases from J; bases unmatched to any gene: 8. The length of the CDR3 is 14 residues. In germline, CDR1 is SQVTM, CDR2 ANQGSEA. The CDR3 DNA sequence: TGCAGCGTTGAGGCGCTGGGACAGCCCAATGAGCAGTTCTTC. As protein: CSVEALGQPNEQFF.

DNA for the CDR3: TGTGCCAGCAGCCAAGAATTTAGCGGGCCGTACACAGATACGCAGTATTTT. It translates to CASSQEFSGPYTDTQYF. This rearrangement joins TRBV3-1 to TRBJ2-3; 7 bases map to TRBD2. The CDR3 is 17 amino acids. The trim removed 0 bases at V and 2 bases at J, leaving 8 bases unmatched. The germline CDR1 and CDR2 sequences are LGHDT and YNNKEL (reference sequence).

This clonotype was counted between two and nine times. J is TRBJ2-5 and V is TRBV24-1, with 10 bases identical to TRBD2. The CDR3 is made up of 16 amino acids. Unmatched junction bases numbered 3, after V lost 2 bases and J lost 1 base. CDR1 is KGHDR, CDR2 SFDVKD, per germline. CDR3 amino acids: CATSDSGLAFQETQYF. The DNA of the CDR3 is TGTGCCACCAGTGATTCGGGACTAGCGTTCCAAGAGACCCAGTACTTC.

This chain joins TRBV7-2 and TRBJ2-3; D gene ambiguous. V dropped 1 base and J dropped 4 bases, with 12 bases sitting between them. CDR1 and CDR2 from the germline V gene are SGHTA and FQGNSA. The CDR3 contains 15 residues. The CDR3 DNA reads TGTGCCAGCAGCTTAGATTTGGGAAGCGCAGATACGCAGTATTTT. It is translated as CASSLDLGSADTQYF.

The chain uses TRBV4-2 and TRBJ2-1; unclear D gene. This CDR3 comprises 14 residues. The V gene's germline CDR1 is LGHNA and CDR2 YNFKEQ. V was clipped by 0 bases and J by 9 bases, with 12 bases between them. The CDR3 protein is CASSQDPGSAEQFF. The CDR3 coding sequence is TGTGCCAGCAGCCAAGATCCCGGATCGGCTGAGCAGTTCTTC.

The chain employs TRBV5-6 and TRBJ2-7; a possible D gene is TRBD1 (6 bases). Germline V gene sequence: CDR1 SGHDT, CDR2 YYEEEE. The V gene lost 2 bases and the J gene lost 5 bases, with 11 bases spanning the gap. The length of the CDR3 is 13 residues. The CDR3 loop is CASSLVGGHEQYF. CDR3 nucleotide sequence: TGTGCCAGCAGCTTAGTAGGGGGTCACGAGCAGTACTTC.